This TCR beta chain was retrieved from a study of cytomegalovirus exposure and HLA in healthy donors. Between the trimmed V and J ends, which lost 0 bases and 8 bases, there was a span of 16 bases. CDR3 length: 15 residues. Germline V gene data show CDR1 as SEHNR and CDR2 as FQNEAQ (reference sequence). PCR amplification relied on 60 Vbeta primers (plus 13 Jbeta primers). Original handling: Some 10 million of some 80 million unique TCR beta chains were shared, per a later count. Libraries were prepared by immunoSEQ multiplex PCR; TCRdb keeps only in-frame clonotypes and omits some of them. V, J and clone size derive from that table, while D and trimming were established from the DNA sequence. The data contain about 180,000 clones, about four fifths of them singletons.

The clonotype was recovered from a man in his forties or fifties in good health and CMV-seronegative. The sample taken for sequencing was PBMCs. The chain links TRBV7-9 to TRBJ1-1; D gene ambiguous. The DNA for the CDR3 is TGTGCCAGCAGCTTAGCGAGATATATTCAGGAAGAAGCTTTCTTT. Protein sequence: CASSLARYIQEEAFF.